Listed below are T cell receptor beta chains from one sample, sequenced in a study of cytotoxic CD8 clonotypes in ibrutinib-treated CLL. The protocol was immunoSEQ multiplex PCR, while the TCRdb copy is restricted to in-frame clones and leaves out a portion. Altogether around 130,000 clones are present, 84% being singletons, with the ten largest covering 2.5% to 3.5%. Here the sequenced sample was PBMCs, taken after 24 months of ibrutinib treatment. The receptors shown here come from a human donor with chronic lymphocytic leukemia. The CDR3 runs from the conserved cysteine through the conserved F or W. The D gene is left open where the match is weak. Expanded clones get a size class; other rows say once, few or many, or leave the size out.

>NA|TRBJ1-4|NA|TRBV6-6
TGTGCCAGCAGCGACGGGATTACAACTAATGAAAAACTGTTTTTT
CASSDGITTNEKLFF
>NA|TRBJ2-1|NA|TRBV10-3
TGTGCCATCAGTGAGTCAAGGGGGGGCAATGAGCAGTTCTTC
CAISESRGGNEQFF
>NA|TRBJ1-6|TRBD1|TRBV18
TGTGCCAGCTCACCACGCTATCAGGGGGCGAATGATTCACCCCTCCACTTT
CASSPRYQGANDSPLHF
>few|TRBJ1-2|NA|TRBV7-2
TGTGCCAGCAGCTCCTTTTCAGGGCCTGTCGGCGGCTACACCTTC
CASSSFSGPVGGYTF
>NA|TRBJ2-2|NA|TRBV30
TGTGCCTGGATCTCCGGGGGACATAACACCGGGGAGCTGTTTTTT
CAWISGGHNTGELFF
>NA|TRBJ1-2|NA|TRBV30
TGTGCCTGGAGTGAGGCAGGTGGCTACACCTTC
CAWSEAGGYTF
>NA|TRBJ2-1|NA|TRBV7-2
TGTGCCAGCAGCTTATTGCTCGACCCCGCTGAGCAGTTCTTC
CASSLLLDPAEQFF
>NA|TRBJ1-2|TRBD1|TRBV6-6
TGTGCCAGCAGTACGGACAGGGTGCTTGGCTACACCTTC
CASSTDRVLGYTF
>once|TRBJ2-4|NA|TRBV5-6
TGTGCCAGCAGGAAAACGGACGGGCCTAATAAAAACATTCAGTACTTC
CASRKTDGPNKNIQYF
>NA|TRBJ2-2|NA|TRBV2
TGTGCCAGCAGGAACCTGGTGAACACCGGGGAGCTGTTTTTT
CASRNLVNTGELFF
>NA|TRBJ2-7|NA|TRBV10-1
TGCGCCAGCAGTGGCTCTAGCCCAGGGTCCTACGAGCAGTACTTC
CASSGSSPGSYEQYF
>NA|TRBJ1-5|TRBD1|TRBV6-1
TGTGCCAGCAGCCATTCGACAGGGGGCGTGCAGCCCCAGCATTTT
CASSHSTGGVQPQHF
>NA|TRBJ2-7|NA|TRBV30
TGTGCCTGGAGTGTACTAGGGATCCCCTACGAGCAGTACTTC
CAWSVLGIPYEQYF
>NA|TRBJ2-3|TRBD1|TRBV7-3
TGTGCCAGCAGCTTCGGGACAGGGGGAAAGAATACGCAGTATTTT
CASSFGTGGKNTQYF
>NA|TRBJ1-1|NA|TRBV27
TGTGCCAGCAGTTTGAAGTCCCCGGGGAGGAACACTGAAGCTTTCTTT
CASSLKSPGRNTEAFF
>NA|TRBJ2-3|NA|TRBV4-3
TGCGCCAGCAGCCAAGAGGCTAGCTTAATCGATACGCAGTATTTT
CASSQEASLIDTQYF
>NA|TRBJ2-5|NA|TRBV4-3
TGCGCCAGCAGCCTCGAATTGTCACTAGAGCGAGAGACCCAGTACTTC
CASSLELSLERETQYF
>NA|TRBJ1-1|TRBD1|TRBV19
TGTGCCAGTAGTATAGACTGGGACAGCACAGAAGCTTTCTTT
CASSIDWDSTEAFF
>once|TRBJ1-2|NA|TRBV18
TGTGCCAGCTCAACGACCAGTAACTATGGCTACACCTTC
CASSTTSNYGYTF
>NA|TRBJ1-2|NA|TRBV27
TGTGCCAGCAGTTTCAGGGACGGGGGTTATGGCTACACCTTC
CASSFRDGGYGYTF
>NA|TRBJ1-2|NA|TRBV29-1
TGCAGCGTTGATAGAGGGACGGGTGGCTACACCTTC
CSVDRGTGGYTF
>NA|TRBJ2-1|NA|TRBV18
TGTGCCAGCTCACCGGCACAAACGTCAAACAATGGGCAGTTCTTC
CASSPAQTSNNGQFF
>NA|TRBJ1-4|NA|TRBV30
TGTGCCTGGAAGTGGAAGGGGGCAACTAATGAAAAACTGTTTTTT
CAWKWKGATNEKLFF
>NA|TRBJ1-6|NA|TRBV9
TGTGCCAGCAGCGTTATAGACAGAGGATCACCCCTCCACTTT
CASSVIDRGSPLHF